One sample yielded the 22 T cell receptor beta chains listed below, sequenced in a study of T cell responses to AZD1222 COVID-19 vaccine. Only in-frame clones appear in the TCRdb table, and some are missing; sequencing was by immunoSEQ multiplex PCR. The data hold around 120,000 clones, with 70% to 90% observed a single time. The sequencing used peripheral blood, collected 28 days after the second AZD1222 dose. The receptors were gathered from an adult who received the AZD1222 COVID-19 vaccine.

This chain joins TRBV4-1 and TRBJ2-7; TRBD1 aligns across 8 bases. Trimming removed 4 bases from V and 2 bases from J; junction bases left unmatched: 4. In germline, CDR1 is MGHRA, CDR2 YSYEKL. This CDR3 has 14 residues. The CDR3 nucleotides read TGCGCCAGCAGCCTCGGACAGGGCGCCTACGAGCAGTACTTC. Amino acid sequence: CASSLGQGAYEQYF.

The V gene is TRBV9, the J gene TRBJ2-3; no clear D. The CDR3 totals 15 residues. Trimming took off 0 bases at V and 0 bases at J, with 8 bases between the two ends. The V gene's germline CDR1 is SGDLS and CDR2 YYNGEE. Here the CDR3 DNA reads TGTGCCAGCAGCGTAGAGATCGGTAGCACAGATACGCAGTATTTT. Translated, it gives CASSVEIGSTDTQYF. The variable domain in full, completed from reference TRBV9 and TRBJ2-3, reads DSGVTQTPKHLITATGQRVTLRCSPRSGDLSVYWYQQSLDQGLQFLIQYYNGEERAKGNILERFSAQQFPDLHSELNLSSLELGDSALYFCASSVEIGSTDTQYFGPGTRLTVL.

This clone was seen once. V gene TRBV7-2 combines with J gene TRBJ1-1; D is uncertain. The CDR3 is made up of 12 amino acids. CDR1 SGHTA and CDR2 FQGNSA come from the germline V gene. Trimming removed 2 bases at V and 7 bases at J, with 8 bases between. The CDR3 here is CASSLTGSEAFF. The CDR3 nucleotides read TGTGCCAGCAGCTTAACCGGCAGTGAAGCTTTCTTT.

This clone was observed a single time. The chain carries TRBV19 and TRBJ1-1; possibly TRBD1 for D (5 bases). Per the germline V gene, CDR1 is LNHDA and CDR2 is SQIVND (reference sequence). The CDR3 is 14 residues long. Deletions cut 5 bases from V and 5 bases from J, with 15 bases between. DNA of the CDR3: TGTGCCAGTAGTCCAGGGACGCTTGCTACTGAAGCTTTCTTT. Protein sequence: CASSPGTLATEAFF.

This chain connects TRBV14 to TRBJ1-2; D remains ambiguous. Germline CDR1 is SGHDN and CDR2 is FVKESK. The V end was cut by 4 bases, the J end by 6 bases, with 12 bases between. CDR3 length: 13 amino acids. The CDR3: CASSLRGTNGYTF. The CDR3 region has the DNA TGTGCCAGCAGCCTTCGCGGAACTAATGGCTACACCTTC.

This chain connects TRBV3-1 (or the pseudogene TRBV3-2) to TRBJ1-1, with D uncertain. The V gene's germline CDR1 is LGHDT and CDR2 YNNKEL (reference sequence). The CDR3 contains 16 residues. Trimming pared 2 bases from V and 1 base from J, leaving 14 bases between. The CDR3 is CASSQISRVENTEAFF. Here the CDR3 DNA reads TGTGCCAGCAGCCAAATTAGTCGGGTTGAGAACACTGAAGCTTTCTTT.

The chain carries TRBV24-1 and TRBJ1-2; TRBD1 might be the D (6 bases). CDR1 and CDR2 from the germline V gene are KGHDR and SFDVKD. The CDR3 sequence is 15 residues long. The germline V and J ends were trimmed by 4 bases and 4 bases, with 15 bases remaining between them. In DNA form, the CDR3 reads TGTGCCACCAGTGACCCGACAGGCGAAGTCTATGGCTACACCTTC. Amino acids: CATSDPTGEVYGYTF.

V usage is TRBV6-2 or TRBV6-3 and J usage is TRBJ2-7; 11 bases are a match to TRBD1. The CDR3 consists of 14 residues. The V gene's germline CDR1 is MNHEY and CDR2 SVGEGT. V gave up 4 bases and J gave up 3 bases; unmatched junction bases: 2. The DNA of the CDR3 is TGTGCCAGCAGTTTTGGGACAGGGGGCTACGAGCAGTACTTC. Translation gives CASSFGTGGYEQYF.

The sample holds one count of this clone. The rearrangement joins TRBV3-1 (or the pseudogene TRBV3-2) to TRBJ1-2; 7 positions agree with TRBD1. CDR3 length: 13 amino acids. Per the germline V gene, CDR1 is LGHDT and CDR2 is YNNKEL (reference sequence). Unmatched junction bases numbered 8, after V lost 5 bases and J lost 8 bases. The CDR3 sequence: CASSILDRDGYTF. The CDR3 DNA reads TGTGCCAGCAGCATTCTTGACAGGGACGGCTACACCTTC.

J is TRBJ2-4 and V is TRBV7-2; 7 bases map to TRBD1. The CDR3 is made up of 17 amino acids. Germline CDR1 reads SGHTA; CDR2 reads FQGNSA. J was trimmed by 1 base and V by 5 bases; bases with no gene match: 11. CDR3 sequence: CASSPHRDSTAKNIQYF. The CDR3 DNA sequence: TGTGCCAGCAGCCCGCACCGGGACAGCACTGCCAAAAACATTCAGTACTTC.

The chain links TRBV19 to TRBJ1-2; D ambiguous. CDR1 LNHDA and CDR2 SQIVND come from the germline V gene (reference sequence). The CDR3 contains 13 residues. Trimming shortened V by 0 bases and J by 4 bases, and 6 bases separated the two germline ends. As DNA, the CDR3 is TGTGCCAGTAGTATAGACATCTTCTATGGCTACACCTTC. Protein: CASSIDIFYGYTF.

This chain uses TRBV28 with TRBJ2-6; D is unresolved. CDR1 and CDR2 (germline): MDHEN, SYDVKM. CDR3 length equals 14 residues. The ends were cut back, 5 bases at V and 0 bases at J, with 5 bases in the middle. The CDR3 sequence: CASSTPSGANVLTF. In nucleotides, the CDR3 is TGTGCCAGCAGTACCCCCTCTGGGGCCAACGTCCTGACTTTC.

This rearrangement joins TRBV7-9 to TRBJ2-1; TRBD1 matches 8 bases. CDR1 and CDR2 (germline): SEHNR, FQNEAQ (reference sequence). Trimming took 5 bases from V and 3 from J; bases not matched to a gene: 3. The CDR3 loop spans 14 amino acids. CDR3 sequence (DNA): TGTGCCAGCAGCCCGGACAGGGTCTACAATGAGCAGTTCTTC. Translation: CASSPDRVYNEQFF. Full variable domain (outside the CDR3, taken from reference TRBV7-9 and TRBJ2-1): DTGVSQNPRHKITKRGQNVTFRCDPISEHNRLYWYRQTLGQGPEFLTYFQNEAQLEKSRLLSDRFSAERPKGSFSTLEIQRTEQGDSAMYLCASSPDRVYNEQFFGPGTRLTVL.

CDR3 nucleotide sequence: TGTGCCAGCAGCCACCATGACCAGAACACTGAAGCTTTCTTT. It encodes CASSHHDQNTEAFF. This chain joins TRBV16 and TRBJ1-1; D is ambiguous. The CDR3 extends over 14 amino acids. Germline CDR1 KGHSY, CDR2 FQNENV. Trimming took 3 bases from V and 1 from J, leaving 9 bases between them.

The chain links TRBV19 to TRBJ1-5; 11 bases map to TRBD1. Germline V gives CDR1 LNHDA, CDR2 SQIVND (reference sequence). This CDR3 has 15 residues. J was trimmed by 6 bases and V by 5 bases; bases with no gene match: 6. The chain's CDR3 is CASSGTGGHSQPQHF. CDR3 nucleotide sequence: TGTGCCAGTAGTGGGACAGGGGGACACTCTCAGCCCCAGCATTTT. The complete variable domain, with remaining parts taken from reference TRBV19 and TRBJ1-5, reads DGGITQSPKYLFRKEGQNVTLSCEQNLNHDAMYWYRQDPGQGLRLIYYSQIVNDFQKGDIAEGYSVSREKKESFPLTVTSAQKNPTAFYLCASSGTGGHSQPQHFGDGTRLSIL.

The gene calls are TRBV28 and TRBJ1-6; TRBD1 is a possible D gene (6 bases). CDR1 and CDR2 (germline): MDHEN, SYDVKM. The CDR3 length is 14 residues. The germline V and J ends were trimmed by 8 bases and 9 bases, with 17 bases remaining between them. The CDR3 DNA is TGTGCCAGCCGACCTGCTGGGGGCCTTTCACCCCTCCACTTT. Translating gives CASRPAGGLSPLHF.

The rearrangement joins TRBV6-6 to TRBJ2-3, with TRBD2 matching over 16 bases. The germline V gene has CDR1 MNHNY and CDR2 SVGAGI (reference sequence). The CDR3 sequence is 19 residues long. After removal of 6 bases from V and 0 bases from J, the junction contained 9 bases not matched to a gene. The CDR3 region has the DNA TGTGCCAGCAGCCGAACCGGGACTAGCGGGGGGGTCAGCACAGATACGCAGTATTTT. It yields the protein CASSRTGTSGGVSTDTQYF.

This clone was counted a single time. The J gene is TRBJ1-5, the V gene TRBV20-1; weak D call: TRBD1 (5 bases). With 3 bases removed from V and 6 bases from J, the gap between germline ends came to 18 bases. The CDR3 is 15 residues long. Looked up from germline, CDR1 is DFQATT and CDR2 is SNEGSKA (reference sequence). This chain's CDR3 is CSASLVGRVGQPQHF. CDR3 nucleotide sequence: TGCAGTGCTAGTCTGGTGGGCAGGGTTGGTCAGCCCCAGCATTTT.

The V call is TRBV4-1, the J call TRBJ1-1; D is uncertain. Germline CDR1 is MGHRA and CDR2 is YSYEKL. V was clipped by 0 bases and J by 8 bases, with 10 bases between them. The CDR3 totals 13 residues. The CDR3 sequence is CASSQEAADEAFF. CDR3 coding DNA: TGCGCCAGCAGCCAAGAGGCGGCAGACGAAGCTTTCTTT.

This clone appeared a few times. This sequence joins TRBV27 and TRBJ1-1; D remains ambiguous. The germline CDR1 and CDR2 sequences are MNHEY and SMNVEV (reference sequence). The CDR3 totals 14 residues. V lost 6 bases to trimming and J lost 4 bases, with 15 bases between them. The CDR3 here is CASSLLGEGTEAFF. CDR3 bases: TGTGCCAGCAGCCTTCTCGGGGAAGGCACTGAAGCTTTCTTT.

This rearrangement joins TRBV7-8 to TRBJ2-1; D is unresolved. Per germline, CDR1 SGHVS and CDR2 FQNEAQ. The CDR3 extends over 13 amino acids. The V end lost 3 bases, the J end lost 2 bases, and 5 bases lay between the germline ends. The CDR3 loop reads CASSLIAYNEQFF. The CDR3 nucleotides read TGTGCCAGCAGCTTGATTGCCTACAATGAGCAGTTCTTC.

The chain is built from TRBV6-5 and TRBJ2-7; D is unclear. The CDR3 consists of 16 residues. CDR1 is MNHEY, CDR2 SVGAGI, per germline. V lost 4 bases and J 5 bases, leaving 21 bases between the germline ends. This CDR3 reads CASSFSDSSPGNEQYF. The DNA of the CDR3 is TGTGCCAGCAGTTTCTCCGACTCATCCCCTGGAAACGAGCAGTACTTC.